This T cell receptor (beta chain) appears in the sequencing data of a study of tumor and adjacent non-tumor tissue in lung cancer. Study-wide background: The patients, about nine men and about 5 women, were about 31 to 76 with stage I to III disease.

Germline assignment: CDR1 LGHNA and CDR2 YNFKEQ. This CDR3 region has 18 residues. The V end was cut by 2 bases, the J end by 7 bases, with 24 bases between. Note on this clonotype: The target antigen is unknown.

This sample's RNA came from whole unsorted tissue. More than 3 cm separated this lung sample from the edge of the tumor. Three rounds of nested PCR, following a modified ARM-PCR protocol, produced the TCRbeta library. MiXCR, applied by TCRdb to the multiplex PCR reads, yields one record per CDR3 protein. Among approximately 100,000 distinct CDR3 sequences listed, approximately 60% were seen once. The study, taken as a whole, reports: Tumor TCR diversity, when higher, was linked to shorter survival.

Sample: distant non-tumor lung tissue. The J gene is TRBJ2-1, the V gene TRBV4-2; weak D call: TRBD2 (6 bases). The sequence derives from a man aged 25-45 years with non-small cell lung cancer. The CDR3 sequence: CASSQHIKRAQEENEQFF. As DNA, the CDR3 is TGTGCCAGCAGCCAACACATTAAGCGGGCACAAGAAGAAAATGAGCAGTTCTTC.